A selection of T cell receptor beta chains follows, all from one sample in a study of tumor-infiltrating lymphocytes in localized non-small cell lung cancer. Generated by immunoSEQ multiplex PCR, the TCRdb table keeps only in-frame clones and is missing some. The repertoire has some 16,000 clones, less than 55% of them found once; the top ten carry approximately 15%. The sample was lung tumor tissue. The receptors originated from a human donor with non-small cell lung cancer. The CDR3 runs from the conserved cysteine through the conserved F or W. A D gene is named only where the DNA matches it firmly. The listing skips clone size in some rows; elsewhere it reads once, few, many or a size class.

.,.,TRBJ1-5,TRBV5-1,CASSLDSNQPQHF,TGCGCCAGCAGCTTGGATAGCAATCAGCCCCAGCATTTT
TRBD1,.,TRBJ1-6,TRBV19,CASSILGTGIDSPLHF,TGTGCCAGTAGTATTTTGGGGACAGGGATTGACTCACCCCTCCACTTT
TRBD2,.,TRBJ2-5,TRBV7-2,CASSPGGLAGSNQETQYF,TGTGCCAGCAGCCCCGGGGGGCTAGCGGGGTCAAACCAAGAGACCCAGTACTTC
.,.,TRBJ2-7,TRBV7-3,CASSLASGDEQYF,TGTGCCAGCAGTCTTGCCTCGGGCGACGAGCAGTACTTC
TRBD2,once,TRBJ2-3,TRBV19,CASSIGGGASDTQYF,TGTGCCAGTAGTATAGGCGGGGGGGCGTCAGATACGCAGTATTTT
.,few,TRBJ1-1,TRBV4-1,CASSQEGRGGGGNTEAFF,TGCGCCAGCAGCCAAGAAGGTCGCGGGGGAGGAGGGAACACTGAAGCTTTCTTT
.,.,TRBJ1-3,TRBV28,CASTKAGRSGNTIYF,TGTGCCAGCACCAAGGCAGGGCGCTCTGGAAACACCATATATTTT
.,.,TRBJ2-5,TRBV11-1,CASSNSRGALQETQYF,TGTGCCAGCAGTAACAGTCGGGGGGCCCTCCAAGAGACCCAGTACTTC
.,.,TRBJ1-1,TRBV7-9,CASSRGTEAFF,TGTGCCAGCAGCCGGGGCACTGAAGCTTTCTTT
.,.,TRBJ1-2,TRBV11-2,CASSLAPGYGYTF,TGTGCCAGCAGCTTAGCGCCCGGTTATGGCTACACCTTC
TRBD2,.,TRBJ2-1,TRBV7-9,CASSGRTSGGRDEQFF,TGTGCCAGCAGCGGACGGACTAGCGGGGGCCGTGATGAGCAGTTCTTC
TRBD2,.,TRBJ2-3,TRBV27,CASSRTSGARGDTQYF,TGTGCCAGCAGTCGAACTAGCGGGGCTAGGGGGGATACGCAGTATTTT
.,few,TRBJ1-2,TRBV7-8,CASSLFESGGYGYTF,TGTGCCAGCAGCTTATTTGAGTCAGGAGGGTATGGCTACACCTTC
.,.,TRBJ2-7,TRBV4-2,CASSLGDGGRFEQYF,TGTGCCAGCAGCTTGGGGGACGGGGGGCGGTTCGAGCAGTACTTC
.,.,TRBJ2-6,TRBV7-8,CASSSMGRDGANVLTF,TGTGCCAGCAGCTCTATGGGCAGGGATGGGGCCAACGTCCTGACTTTC
TRBD1,few,TRBJ2-6,TRBV7-2,CASSKDRGLAGANVLTF,TGTGCCAGCAGCAAGGACAGGGGGCTGGCTGGGGCCAACGTCCTGACTTTC
.,.,TRBJ2-5,TRBV7-6,CASSPRRSGETQYF,TGTGCCAGCAGCCCGAGACGTAGCGGAGAGACCCAGTACTTC
.,many,TRBJ1-5,TRBV11-3,CASSLGGADNQPQHF,TGTGCCAGCAGCTTAGGGGGGGCGGACAATCAGCCCCAGCATTTT
.,.,TRBJ1-1,TRBV11-3,CASSLAGTANTEAFF,TGTGCCAGCAGCTTAGCGGGGACGGCGAACACTGAAGCTTTCTTT
.,few,TRBJ1-2,TRBV9,CASSAYRDGYTF,TGTGCCAGCAGCGCCTACAGGGATGGCTACACCTTC
.,few,TRBJ1-3,TRBV7-8,CASSSQGATSGNTIYF,TGTGCCAGCAGCTCCCAGGGTGCGACGTCTGGAAACACCATATATTTT
TRBD2,.,TRBJ2-3,TRBV7-3,CASSLREAGGDGDTQYF,TGTGCCAGCAGCTTAAGGGAGGCCGGGGGGGATGGAGATACGCAGTATTTT
TRBD1,.,TRBJ2-3,TRBV15,CATSTGTGDTQYF,TGTGCCACCAGCACCGGGACAGGCGATACGCAGTATTTT
TRBD1,.,TRBJ1-4,TRBV5-1,CASSYGQGAGTNEKLFF,TGCGCCAGCAGCTACGGACAGGGGGCGGGAACTAATGAAAAACTGTTTTTT
TRBD1,.,TRBJ1-2,TRBV28,CASSPGQGFYGYTF,TGTGCCAGCAGCCCAGGACAGGGTTTCTATGGCTACACCTTC
TRBD2,few,TRBJ2-7,TRBV5-1,CASIRLAGEGEQYF,TGCGCCAGCATAAGACTAGCGGGGGAGGGCGAGCAGTACTTC
.,few,TRBJ2-7,TRBV5-1,CASSSGKPYEQYF,TGCGCCAGCAGCTCGGGGAAGCCCTACGAGCAGTACTTC
.,medium-sized,TRBJ2-7,TRBV6-5,CASSYRDGSYEQYF,TGTGCCAGCAGTTACCGGGACGGATCCTACGAGCAGTACTTC
.,.,TRBJ1-5,TRBV27,CASSFPGADQPQHF,TGTGCCAGCAGTTTCCCAGGGGCGGACCAGCCCCAGCATTTT
.,.,TRBJ1-2,TRBV23-1,CASTPGAYGYTF,TGCGCCAGCACGCCCGGGGCCTATGGCTACACCTTC
.,.,TRBJ2-3,TRBV11-2,CASSYATDTQYF,TGTGCCAGCAGCTACGCCACAGATACGCAGTATTTT
.,.,TRBJ1-4,TRBV2,CASSVRSGTNEKLFF,TGTGCCAGCAGTGTAAGGTCAGGTACTAATGAAAAACTGTTTTTT
.,.,TRBJ2-1,TRBV9,CASSVAGYLDEQFF,TGTGCCAGCAGCGTAGCGGGGTATCTGGATGAGCAGTTCTTC
.,few,TRBJ2-3,TRBV19,CASSIGNGGTGDTQYF,TGTGCCAGTAGTATTGGGAACGGGGGGACAGGAGATACGCAGTATTTT
TRBD1,.,TRBJ1-1,TRBV6-5,CASSDAGTEFEAFF,TGTGCCAGCAGCGACGCCGGGACAGAATTTGAAGCTTTCTTT
TRBD1,.,TRBJ2-5,TRBV30,CAWSATGILQETQYF,TGTGCCTGGAGTGCGACAGGGATTCTCCAAGAGACCCAGTACTTC
.,.,TRBJ2-2,TRBV5-4,CASSFGGMGGELFF,TGTGCCAGCAGCTTTGGGGGAATGGGCGGGGAGCTGTTTTTT
.,.,TRBJ1-2,TRBV25-1,CASSRGGRFNYGYTF,TGTGCCAGCAGTAGAGGTGGCAGATTTAACTATGGCTACACCTTC
.,few,TRBJ1-2,TRBV5-5,CASSLDPSGGSRLYTF,TGTGCCAGCAGCTTGGATCCCTCGGGTGGGAGCCGCCTGTACACCTTC
TRBD1,medium-sized,TRBJ1-4,TRBV14,CASSHRTGASTNEKLFF,TGTGCCAGCAGCCACCGGACAGGGGCCTCGACTAATGAAAAACTGTTTTTT